This paragraph reports one T cell receptor beta chain. This sample was taken from a study of blood T cell repertoires in COVID-19. Study at large: There were acute and convalescent COVID-19 samples, and they came from the United States, Italy and Spain. PBMCs, B-cell-depleted T cells, or T cells provided the cDNA or gDNA that made up the material.

The Seattle site enrolled patients during active infection and followed them longitudinally. Trimming cost V 2 bases and J 0 bases, with 11 bases left between them. Germline V CDR1 and CDR2: SGHVS, FQNEAQ. The CDR3 totals 16 residues. As originally analysed: Amplification with reference gene primers provided the estimates of nucleated cell counts. This table comes from immunoSEQ multiplex PCR, and its TCRdb copy is limited to in-frame clones, with some not included. V and J calls and clone size are those listed in that table; D and trimming were worked out from the DNA. The profile shows around 120,000 clones, 90% of them singletons.

Specimen: peripheral blood. The chain has TRBV7-8 and TRBJ1-5; D gene unclear. The clonotype was recovered from a woman aged 60-75 years with COVID-19, enrolled during active disease. The CDR3 DNA sequence: TGTGCCAGCAGCTTAAATGCACCCTATAGCAATCAGCCCCAGCATTTT. It specifies CASSLNAPYSNQPQHF.